Listed here are 10 T cell receptor beta chains from one sample, sequenced in a study of regulatory T cells in long-lasting Graves disease. Time point described: persistent/refractory GD, antithyroid drugs over 5 years with positive TRAb. Isolated PBMC RNA provided the starting material for the TCR library. Construction of the TCR beta libraries employed iRepertoire HTBI primers in conjunction with Arm-PCR of CDR3 regions. MiXCR, run by TCRdb on the multiplex PCR reads, gives a single entry per CDR3 protein. The table shows about 450,000 distinct CDR3 sequences, with roughly a quarter occurring only once. The sequenced sample was peripheral blood mononuclear cells (PBMCs), obtained when the disease was refractory, from a patient treated with antithyroid drugs. The receptors were sampled from a female donor with Graves disease.

V is TRBV12-3 or TRBV12-4 and J is TRBJ2-4; no firm D call. The CDR3 runs 13 residues. Between the trimmed V and J ends, which lost 2 bases and 6 bases, there was a span of 8 bases. In DNA, the CDR3 is TGTGCCAGCAGTTTACCGACCGCAAACATTCAGTACTTC. It translates to CASSLPTANIQYF.

Many counts were recorded for this clonotype. The rearrangement links TRBV10-3 to TRBJ1-2; D gene uncertain. The CDR3 runs 15 residues. Trimming cost V 3 bases and J 4 bases, with 15 bases left between them. Germline assignment: CDR1 ENHRY and CDR2 SYGVKD. CDR3 sequence (DNA): TGTGCCATCAGTGATAAGGAAAAAGCGCGCTATGGCTACACCTTC. Residues: CAISDKEKARYGYTF.

This clonotype has a count of ten or more. The rearrangement links TRBV12-3 or TRBV12-4 to TRBJ2-6; the D gene could be TRBD1 or TRBD2 (6 bases each). Trimming stripped 7 bases from V and 4 bases from J, with 14 bases between. The CDR3 length is 15 residues. The CDR3 DNA reads as TGTGCCAGCAACTCCTGGGGGGCCGGGGCCAACGTCCTGACTTTC. Translating gives CASNSWGAGANVLTF.

This clonotype was recorded many times. The gene calls are TRBV5-1 and TRBJ1-5, with D possibly TRBD1 on 6 matching bases. This CDR3 has 15 amino acids. Germline CDR1 reads SGHRS; CDR2 reads YFSETQ. Trimming left V 0 bases short and J 5 bases short, with 12 bases between. CDR3 region: CASSLDGGVDQPQHF. The CDR3, as DNA: TGCGCCAGCAGCTTGGATGGGGGCGTAGATCAGCCCCAGCATTTT.

The chain has TRBV5-1 and TRBJ2-7; 10 bases are a match to TRBD1. The CDR3 consists of 15 residues. In germline, CDR1 is SGHRS, CDR2 YFSETQ. J gave up 4 bases and V 0 bases, and 4 bases lay outside the gene matches. CDR3 residues: CASSLGGQGVYEQYF. DNA for the CDR3: TGCGCCAGCAGCTTGGGAGGACAGGGGGTATACGAGCAGTACTTC.

This chain uses TRBV19 with TRBJ1-2; D is unclear. This CDR3 has 14 residues. Trimming removed 3 bases from V and 6 bases from J, with 14 bases in between. Germline CDR1 and CDR2: LNHDA and SQIVND (reference sequence). The CDR3 sequence is CASSILEAAHGYTF. The CDR3 DNA reads as TGTGCCAGTAGTATTCTCGAGGCAGCTCATGGCTACACCTTC.

This clonotype was detected a few times. The V and J genes are TRBV3-1 and TRBJ1-1; D gene unclear. V was pared by 1 base and J by 11 bases, with 14 bases between. Germline V gene sequence: CDR1 LGHDT, CDR2 YNNKEL (reference sequence). CDR3 length equals 13 residues. The CDR3 DNA sequence: TGTGCCAGCAGCCAAGGACGGGGTTTAGGGGCTTTCTTT. Its translation is CASSQGRGLGAFF.

V and J are TRBV14 and TRBJ2-4; D unclear. V lost 4 bases and J lost 8, with 12 bases in between. The CDR3 totals 13 residues. Germline CDR1 and CDR2: SGHDN and FVKESK. CDR3 bases: TGTGCCAGCAGCCGGACGCTTGGGGACATTCAGTACTTC. Its translation: CASSRTLGDIQYF.

The gene calls are TRBV28 and TRBJ2-2; D is unclear. The CDR3 covers 14 residues. Trimming pared 10 bases from V and 4 bases from J, leaving 16 bases between. Germline lookup yields CDR1 MDHEN and CDR2 SYDVKM. CDR3 loop: CAIHEGDGTGELFF. CDR3 bases: TGTGCCATCCACGAAGGAGATGGCACCGGGGAGCTGTTTTTT.

Notes on this clonotype: A much larger clone is a single base away; this may be a read error. The chain recombines TRBV27 with TRBJ1-1; D not resolved. The germline gives CDR1 MNHEY, CDR2 SMNVEV (reference sequence). The CDR3 consists of 17 residues. Trimming pared 1 base from V and 2 bases from J, leaving 17 bases between. The CDR3 sequence: CASSLLGCRPENTEAFF. CDR3 coding DNA: TGTGCCAGCAGTTTATTGGGCTGCCGGCCAGAAAACACTGAAGCTTTCTTT.